These 30 T cell receptor beta chains originate from one sample sequenced in a study of control samples from healthy donors and cancer patients (dated by TCRdb to 2020 to 2022). To prepare the library, the immunoSEQ multiplex PCR assay was applied. The table comes from immuneACCESS by way of TCRdb, which keeps in-frame sequences with V and J called. Part of the clones is missing from these tables; in studies checked, under half for an unresolved V gene and the rest for unknown reasons. This sample lists under 450,000 clones; over 75% were detected once. In total, the top ten clones hold around 6.8% of the sample. The sequenced sample consisted of PBMCs. The receptors stem from a man in his forties or fifties with head and neck cancer.

The chain uses TRBV6-5 and TRBJ1-1; D unresolved. The germline gives CDR1 MNHEY, CDR2 SVGAGI. V was shortened by 5 bases and J by 5 bases, with 18 bases between the two germline ends. The CDR3 spans 15 residues. CDR3 in amino acids: CASSISPAGKTEAFF. The DNA of the CDR3 is TGTGCCAGCAGTATCTCGCCCGCGGGGAAAACTGAAGCTTTCTTT.

The chain couples TRBV6-2 or TRBV6-3 to TRBJ1-6, with D possibly matching TRBD1 (5 bases). This CDR3 region has 16 residues. The germline CDR1 and CDR2 sequences are MNHEY and SVGEGT. The V and J ends lost 2 bases and 7 bases respectively, with 15 bases between them. CDR3 region: CASSYPHRRFNSPLHF. The CDR3 DNA is TGTGCCAGCAGTTACCCGCACAGGCGCTTCAATTCACCCCTCCACTTT.

The J gene is TRBJ1-4, the V gene TRBV7-2; D gene uncertain. V was pared by 4 bases and J by 0 bases, with 6 bases between. This CDR3 is built from 14 residues. The germline gives CDR1 SGHTA, CDR2 FQGNSA. CDR3 in DNA: TGTGCCAGCAGCTCCCACACAACTAATGAAAAACTGTTTTTT. Translating gives CASSSHTTNEKLFF.

The rearrangement uses TRBV5-1 and TRBJ2-2; 10 bases match TRBD1. The V gene end was trimmed by 4 bases and the J gene end by 4 bases; junction bases not matched to a gene: 4. Germline V gene lookup returns CDR1 SGHRS and CDR2 YFSETQ. This CDR3 has 15 amino acids. CDR3 bases: TGCGCCAGCAGCCCGCGGACAGGGGGCACCGGGGAGCTGTTTTTT. Protein sequence: CASSPRTGGTGELFF.

This chain uses TRBV28 with TRBJ1-2, with 8 bases that match TRBD1. V gave up 4 bases and J gave up 8 bases; unmatched junction bases: 15. The CDR3 loop spans 16 amino acids. Per the germline V gene, CDR1 is MDHEN and CDR2 is SYDVKM. The CDR3 DNA is TGTGCCAGCAGTTACCAACTTAGGACAGGGACTTACGGCTACACCTTC. Its translation is CASSYQLRTGTYGYTF.

This chain links TRBV6-2 or TRBV6-3 with TRBJ2-5; a possible D gene is TRBD2 (5 bases). Germline V lookup: CDR1 MNHEY, CDR2 SVGEGT. Deletions cut 4 bases from V and 5 bases from J, with 11 bases between. The CDR3 spans 13 residues. CDR3 in DNA: TGTGCCAGCAGTTTGACGGGAATGGAGACCCAGTACTTC. Its translation: CASSLTGMETQYF.

The rearrangement links TRBV25-1 to TRBJ2-7; D is perhaps TRBD1 (6 bases). This CDR3 comprises 15 residues. Germline V gene sequence: CDR1 MGHDK, CDR2 SYGVNS. Trimming stripped 3 bases from V and 4 bases from J, with 16 bases between. The CDR3 bases are TGTGCCAGCAGTGAGCAGGGGTCATTCACTTACGAGCAGTACTTC. This gives the protein CASSEQGSFTYEQYF.

The chain joins TRBV29-1 to TRBJ2-5; 8 positions agree with TRBD1. Germline V gene data show CDR1 as SQVTM and CDR2 as ANQGSEA. The CDR3 sequence is 16 residues long. V was pared by 5 bases and J by 0 bases, with 11 bases of the junction left unmatched. The CDR3 reads CSVLGGQGINQETQYF. The CDR3 DNA reads as TGCAGCGTTTTAGGAGGACAGGGAATAAACCAAGAGACCCAGTACTTC. Looking up the rest from reference TRBV29-1 and TRBJ2-5 gives the full variable domain: SAVISQKPSRDICQRGTSLTIQCQVDSQVTMMFWYRQQPGQSLTLIATANQGSEATYESGFVIDKFPISRPNLTFSTLTVSNMSPEDSSIYLCSVLGGQGINQETQYFGPGTRLLVL.

The V call is TRBV27, the J call TRBJ1-6, with D unresolved. Germline V gene data show CDR1 as MNHEY and CDR2 as SMNVEV (reference sequence). Trimming stripped 3 bases from V and 0 bases from J, with 9 bases between. The CDR3 totals 16 residues. This chain's CDR3 is CASSFYLSSYNSPLHF. The CDR3 DNA reads TGTGCCAGCAGTTTCTACCTTAGCTCCTATAATTCACCCCTCCACTTT.

The chain uses TRBV6-2 or TRBV6-3 and TRBJ2-5, with 10 bases that match TRBD2. Germline loops: CDR1 MNHEY, CDR2 SVGEGT. The CDR3 covers 16 residues. V trimming: 4 bases; J trimming: 4 bases; junction bases outside the gene matches: 9. The CDR3 reads CASSLASGGLRETQYF. Written as DNA, the CDR3 is TGTGCCAGCAGTTTGGCTAGCGGGGGCCTCCGAGAGACCCAGTACTTC.

The genes are TRBV30 and TRBJ2-7; D remains ambiguous. This CDR3 is 18 amino acids long. Germline V gives CDR1 GTSNPN, CDR2 SVGIG (reference sequence). V dropped 1 base and J dropped 0 bases, with 22 bases sitting between them. The CDR3 loop is CAWSEVIDIYLSSYEQYF. CDR3 nucleotides: TGTGCCTGGAGTGAGGTCATCGACATCTACTTAAGCTCCTACGAGCAGTACTTC.

The chain uses TRBV7-9 and TRBJ1-2, with 7 bases fitting TRBD1. V shed 6 bases, J shed 0 bases, and the junction held 4 bases outside the gene matches. CDR1 and CDR2 from the germline V gene are SEHNR and FQNEAQ (reference sequence). This CDR3 spans 14 amino acids. The CDR3 sequence: CASSWGTANYGYTF. The CDR3 DNA reads as TGTGCCAGCAGTTGGGGGACAGCTAACTATGGCTACACCTTC.

This rearrangement joins TRBV6-2 or TRBV6-3 to TRBJ2-7; 10 bases match TRBD2. Trimming cost V 6 bases and J 0 bases; bases outside gene matches: 5. Germline V gives CDR1 MNHEY, CDR2 SVGEGT. The CDR3 length is 15 residues. As DNA, the CDR3 is TGTGCCAGCAGCCGTAGCGGGGGGCTCTCCTACGAGCAGTACTTC. It encodes CASSRSGGLSYEQYF.

The rearrangement uses TRBV19 and TRBJ1-1; 7 bases fit TRBD1. This CDR3 has 13 residues. Germline values: CDR1 LNHDA, CDR2 SQIVND (reference sequence). Losses at the gene ends were 4 bases for V and 4 bases for J; bases not matched to a gene: 3. CDR3 sequence: CASSTRGFTEAFF. In nucleotides, the CDR3 is TGTGCCAGTAGTACCAGGGGGTTCACTGAAGCTTTCTTT.

This rearrangement joins TRBV9 to TRBJ2-7, with 8 positions matching TRBD2. CDR3 length: 16 amino acids. Trimming took 0 bases from V and 2 from J; bases not matched to a gene: 7. CDR1 is SGDLS, CDR2 YYNGEE, per germline. CDR3 sequence: CASSVAGAGEAYEQYF. In DNA, the CDR3 is TGTGCCAGCAGCGTAGCGGGAGCGGGAGAGGCCTACGAGCAGTACTTC.

The J gene is TRBJ2-1, the V gene TRBV11-3, with 14 bases that match TRBD2. Germline values: CDR1 SGHNT, CDR2 YENEEA. This CDR3 has 17 residues. V was pared by 2 bases and J by 5 bases, with 5 bases of the junction left unmatched. The CDR3 DNA reads TGTGCCAGCAGCTTACGGACTAGCGGGAGGTTTAACAATGAGCAGTTCTTC. Translation: CASSLRTSGRFNNEQFF. Variable domain in full (rest from reference TRBV11-3 and TRBJ2-1): EAGVVQSPRYKIIEKKQPVAFWCNPISGHNTLYWYLQNLGQGPELLIRYENEEAVDDSQLPKDRFSAERLKGVDSTLKIQPAELGDSAVYLCASSLRTSGRFNNEQFFGPGTRLTVL.

The chain carries TRBV12-5 and TRBJ1-1; 7 nucleotides line up with TRBD1. Germline-derived CDR1 and CDR2 are LGHNT and FRNRAP. The CDR3 contains 17 residues. Unmatched junction bases numbered 17, after V lost 5 bases and J lost 5 bases. CDR3 region: CASGTLQGTESRTEAFF. CDR3 sequence (DNA): TGTGCTAGTGGTACCCTACAGGGGACGGAATCTCGGACTGAAGCTTTCTTT. Drawing the rest from reference TRBV12-5 and TRBJ1-1, the complete variable domain is DARVTQTPRHKVTEMGQEVTMRCQPILGHNTVFWYRQTMMQGLELLAYFRNRAPLDDSGMPKDRFSAEMPDATLATLKIQPSEPRDSAVYFCASGTLQGTESRTEAFFGQGTRLTVV.

V gene TRBV12-3 or TRBV12-4 combines with J gene TRBJ2-5; TRBD2 is a possible D gene (6 bases). The CDR3 covers 13 residues. V shed 7 bases and J shed 2 bases, with 11 bases lying between them. CDR3 bases: TGTGCCAGCACCTCCGGGACTCAAGAGACCCAGTACTTC. This sequence encodes CASTSGTQETQYF.

The chain joins TRBV5-4 to TRBJ1-1; D is possibly TRBD1 (6 bases). The CDR3 extends over 14 amino acids. V lost 1 base, J lost 5 bases, and 12 bases lay in between. In germline, CDR1 is SGHNT, CDR2 YYREEE (reference sequence). CDR3 nucleotide sequence: TGTGCCAGCAGCTTGAGAGGGGGGAAAACTGAAGCTTTCTTT. Translated: CASSLRGGKTEAFF.

The chain is built from TRBV10-3 and TRBJ2-7; 8 positions match TRBD1. J lost 6 bases, V lost 0 bases, and 16 bases had no gene match. The CDR3 covers 18 residues. Germline values: CDR1 ENHRY, CDR2 SYGVKD. This CDR3 is CAISESVITGTGPREQYF. The CDR3 DNA reads as TGTGCCATCAGTGAGTCGGTGATTACCGGGACAGGCCCTCGCGAGCAGTACTTC.

This chain links TRBV7-2 with TRBJ2-5; 9 bases are a match to TRBD2. Trimming at V came to 1 base and at J to 5 bases, leaving 8 bases not matched to a gene. CDR1 SGHTA and CDR2 FQGNSA come from the germline V gene. The CDR3 runs to 16 residues. The CDR3 sequence is CASSLVAGAGGETQYF. The CDR3 DNA reads TGTGCCAGCAGCTTAGTAGCGGGAGCGGGTGGGGAGACCCAGTACTTC.

The V call is TRBV7-3, the J call TRBJ2-2, with TRBD2 matching 14 bases. The CDR3 totals 17 residues. V was pared by 6 bases and J by 4 bases, with 7 bases of the junction left unmatched. Germline-derived CDR1 and CDR2 are SGHTA and FQGTGA. The CDR3 loop reads CASSPGTSGGSTGELFF. DNA for the CDR3: TGTGCCAGCAGTCCCGGGACTAGCGGGGGATCCACCGGGGAGCTGTTTTTT.

This clone was detected only a few times. The V call is TRBV7-2, the J call TRBJ2-3; no clear D. The CDR3 runs 13 residues. V gave up 4 bases and J gave up 5 bases, with 10 bases separating them. CDR1 SGHTA and CDR2 FQGNSA come from the germline V gene. CDR3 nucleotides: TGTGCCAGCAGCTCGGCGGCCCAAGATACGCAGTATTTT. Protein: CASSSAAQDTQYF. Variable domain in full (rest from reference TRBV7-2 and TRBJ2-3): GAGVSQSPSNKVTEKGKDVELRCDPISGHTALYWYRQSLGQGLEFLIYFQGNSAPDKSGLPSDRFSAERTGGSVSTLTIQRTQQEDSAVYLCASSSAAQDTQYFGPGTRLTVL.

The chain employs TRBV7-3 and TRBJ1-1; D not certain. V lost 2 bases to trimming and J lost 1 base, with 8 bases between them. Germline values: CDR1 SGHTA, CDR2 FQGTGA. This CDR3 region has 14 residues. The CDR3 coding sequence is TGTGCCAGCAGCTTAGGATCGGGGAACACTGAAGCTTTCTTT. The encoded protein is CASSLGSGNTEAFF.

This chain uses TRBV27 with TRBJ1-4; the D gene is possibly TRBD1 (5 bases). The CDR3 loop spans 16 amino acids. Trimming left V 4 bases short and J 8 bases short, with 20 bases between. Germline V gene data show CDR1 as MNHEY and CDR2 as SMNVEV (reference sequence). CDR3 region: CASSWARTSRDEKLFF. The CDR3 DNA reads TGTGCCAGCAGTTGGGCCAGGACATCCCGAGACGAAAAACTGTTTTTT.

V usage is TRBV5-6 and J usage is TRBJ1-4, with D possibly matching TRBD1 (5 bases). The CDR3 contains 16 residues. CDR1 and CDR2 (germline): SGHDT, YYEEEE. Trimming shortened V by 4 bases and J by 4 bases, and 17 bases separated the two germline ends. CDR3 nucleotides: TGTGCCAGCAGCCCCTTCCGGGGGAGGGTTAATGAAAAACTGTTTTTT. Translation gives CASSPFRGRVNEKLFF.

The chain combines TRBV19 with TRBJ2-1; 13 positions agree with TRBD2. The CDR3 sequence is 16 residues long. Trimming at V came to 4 bases and at J to 9 bases, leaving 9 bases not matched to a gene. Germline V gene data show CDR1 as LNHDA and CDR2 as SQIVND (reference sequence). The DNA for the CDR3 is TGTGCCAGTAGTACACTTCGGACTAGCGGGAGCGGTGAGCAGTTCTTC. The encoded protein is CASSTLRTSGSGEQFF. The complete variable domain, with remaining parts taken from reference TRBV19 and TRBJ2-1, reads DGGITQSPKYLFRKEGQNVTLSCEQNLNHDAMYWYRQDPGQGLRLIYYSQIVNDFQKGDIAEGYSVSREKKESFPLTVTSAQKNPTAFYLCASSTLRTSGSGEQFFGPGTRLTVL.

The chain's CDR3 is CAWRGGATNEKLFF. CDR3 nucleotide sequence: TGTGCCTGGAGAGGGGGCGCAACTAATGAAAAACTGTTTTTT. The chain uses TRBV30 and TRBJ1-4; TRBD1 agrees at 7 bases. Germline CDR1 reads GTSNPN; CDR2 reads SVGIG (reference sequence). This CDR3 is built from 14 residues. With 3 bases clipped from V and 0 bases from J, the junction kept 1 base outside the gene matches.

This chain uses TRBV7-9 with TRBJ1-4; 7 nucleotides line up with TRBD1. Germline V gives CDR1 SEHNR, CDR2 FQNEAQ (reference sequence). The CDR3 runs 14 residues. J lost 3 bases, V lost 6 bases, and 4 bases had no gene match. The CDR3 protein is CASRLGQSNEKLFF. The CDR3 nucleotides are TGTGCCAGCAGACTGGGACAGTCTAATGAAAAACTGTTTTTT.

This chain connects TRBV5-4 to TRBJ1-2, with D possibly TRBD1 on 6 matching bases. This CDR3 is built from 14 residues. CDR1 and CDR2 from the germline V gene are SGHNT and YYREEE (reference sequence). Trimming removed 1 base at V and 6 bases at J, with 13 bases between. CDR3 region: CASSLNREFDGYTF. CDR3 nucleotide sequence: TGTGCCAGCAGCTTGAACAGGGAATTCGATGGCTACACCTTC.